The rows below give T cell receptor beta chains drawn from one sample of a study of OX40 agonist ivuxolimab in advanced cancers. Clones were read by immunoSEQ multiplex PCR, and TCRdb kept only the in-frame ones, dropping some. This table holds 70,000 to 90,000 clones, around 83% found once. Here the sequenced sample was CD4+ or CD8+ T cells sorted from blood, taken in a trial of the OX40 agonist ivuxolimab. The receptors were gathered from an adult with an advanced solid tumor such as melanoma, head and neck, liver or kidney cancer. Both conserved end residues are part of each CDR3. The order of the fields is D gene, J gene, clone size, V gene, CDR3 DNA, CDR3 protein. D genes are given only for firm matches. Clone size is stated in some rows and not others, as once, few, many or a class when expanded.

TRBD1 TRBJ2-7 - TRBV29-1 TGCAGCACGAGACAGGGGATCGGCGAGCAGTACTTC CSTRQGIGEQYF
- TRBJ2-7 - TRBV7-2 TGTGCCAGCAGCTTGGCGGTTAACTACGAGCAGTACTTC CASSLAVNYEQYF
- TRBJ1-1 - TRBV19 TGTGCCTGCGGGGATCGGCTCACTGAAGCTTTCTTT CACGDRLTEAFF
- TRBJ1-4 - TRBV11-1 TGTGCCAGCAGCTTTGGAGAAAAACTGTTTTTT CASSFGEKLFF
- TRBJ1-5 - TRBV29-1 TGCAGCGCGAGGGACGGGGGCAATCAGCCCCAGCATTTT CSARDGGNQPQHF
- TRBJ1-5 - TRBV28 TGTGCCAGCAGTTTAATCGAGGGTTTGAGCAATCAGCCCCAGCATTTT CASSLIEGLSNQPQHF
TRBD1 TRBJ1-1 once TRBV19 TGTGCCAGCGTCTTTACACACCTGCGAGGAGGGACAGGGGCTGAAGCTTTCTTT CASVFTHLRGGTGAEAFF
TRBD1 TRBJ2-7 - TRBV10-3 TGTGCCATCAGTGAGGGACAGGGTTGGTACGAGCAGTACTTC CAISEGQGWYEQYF
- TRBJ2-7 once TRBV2 TGTGCCAGCCAGGGCAGAACCTACGAGCAGTACTTC CASQGRTYEQYF
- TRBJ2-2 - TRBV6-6 TGTGCCAGCAAGACAGACCGCACCGGGGAGCTGTTTTTT CASKTDRTGELFF
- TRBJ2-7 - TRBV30 TGTGCCTGGAGGGTACCGGGACCCCAAGCCGAGCAGTACTTC CAWRVPGPQAEQYF
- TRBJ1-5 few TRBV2 TGTGCCAGCAGGTACAGGGATAATCAGCCCCAGCATTTT CASRYRDNQPQHF
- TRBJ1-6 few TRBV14 TGTGCCAGCCGTACAGAAGTCTATAATTCACCCCTCCACTTT CASRTEVYNSPLHF
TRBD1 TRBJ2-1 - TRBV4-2 TGTGCCAGCAGCCAAGTGGGACAGGGGAGGAGGAATGAGCAGTTCTTC CASSQVGQGRRNEQFF
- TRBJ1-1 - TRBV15 TGTGCCACCAGCAGAGGGGGCGCAGGTGAAGCTTTCTTT CATSRGGAGEAFF